Listed below are T cell receptor beta chains from one sample, sequenced in a study of regulatory T cells in long-lasting Graves disease. Via MiXCR, TCRdb re-called the multiplex PCR reads, giving one row per CDR3 protein. The table includes under 450,000 distinct CDR3 sequences, around a quarter detected once. The sample here was peripheral blood mononuclear cells (PBMCs), taken when the disease was refractory, from a patient treated with antithyroid drugs. These receptors all come from a female donor with Graves disease. Each CDR3 is given with its conserved first and last residue. The D gene is left open where the match is weak. Expanded clones get a size class; other rows say once, few or many, or leave the size out.

D gene	J gene	V gene	clone size	CDR3 DNA	CDR3 protein
TRBD2	TRBJ2-7	TRBV12-3/TRBV12-4	many	TGTGCCAGCATTCTAGCGGGAGTGAGCGAGCAGTACTTC	CASILAGVSEQYF
TRBD1	TRBJ2-7	TRBV6-5	-	TGTGCCAGCAGTTACTCGAGGCCAGGGGGCGTCGAGCAGTACTTC	CASSYSRPGGVEQYF
-	TRBJ2-7	TRBV28	-	TGTGCCAGCAGTGCCATTTACGAGCAGTACTTC	CASSAIYEQYF
-	TRBJ1-5	TRBV7-2	-	TGTGCCAGCAGCTTAAGGTGGGATCAGCCCCAGCATTTT	CASSLRWDQPQHF
TRBD2	TRBJ2-2	TRBV3-1	few	TGTGCCAGCACGGCTAGCGGGAGTGTGTACACCGGGGAGCTGTTTTTT	CASTASGSVYTGELFF
-	TRBJ2-5	TRBV6-5	-	TGTGCCAGCACTTACCAGGGGTGGAGAGAGACCCAGTACTTC	CASTYQGWRETQYF
-	TRBJ2-4	TRBV7-2	many	TGTGCCAGCAGCTTAGCCCCGGCCAAAAACATTCAGTACTTC	CASSLAPAKNIQYF
TRBD2	TRBJ2-7	TRBV28	many	TGTGCCAGCAGTTCCGGCCCGATGACTAGCGCGAGCTCCTACGAGCAGTACTTC	CASSSGPMTSASSYEQYF
TRBD2	TRBJ2-1	TRBV2	few	TGTGACAGCACTTTTTCTAGCGGGATAGGTGAGCAGTTCTTC	CDSTFSSGIGEQFF
-	TRBJ1-1	TRBV20-1	few	TGCAGTGCAGCGGCCGCCTTAAACACTGAAGCTTTCTTT	CSAAAALNTEAFF
-	TRBJ2-7	TRBV4-2	-	TGTGCCAGCAGCCAGGAGGCAGGCTTCCCCTACGAGCAGTACTTC	CASSQEAGFPYEQYF
-	TRBJ2-7	TRBV7-2	once	TGTGCCAGCAGCTTAGTACGGGACTGGCGCTACGAGCAGTACTTC	CASSLVRDWRYEQYF
-	TRBJ1-2	TRBV9	-	TGTGCCAGCAGCGTAGCTGAGGGTAACTATGGCTACACCTTC	CASSVAEGNYGYTF
-	TRBJ2-7	TRBV5-1	-	TGCGCCAGCAGCTCCCCAGGATTCTCGACCTACGAGCAGTACTTC	CASSSPGFSTYEQYF
TRBD2	TRBJ2-1	TRBV20-1	-	TGCAGTGCTTCGACTAGCGCGAGCTCCTACAATGAGCAGTTCTTC	CSASTSASSYNEQFF
TRBD1	TRBJ2-7	TRBV28	many	TGTGCCAGCAGTTTGGGGACAGGGAGCGAGCAGTACTTC	CASSLGTGSEQYF
-	TRBJ1-2	TRBV7-8	many	TGTGCCAGCAGCTCCCGCGCCCGGGACAACTATGGCTACACCTTC	CASSSRARDNYGYTF
-	TRBJ1-1	TRBV9	-	TGTGCCAGCAGCGTAGGGGAGCCAGGGGATAAAGCTTTCTTT	CASSVGEPGDKAFF
-	TRBJ1-5	TRBV19	few	TGTGCCAGTATCCTCCACGGCCGGGACCTCTCTCAGCCCCAGCATTTT	CASILHGRDLSQPQHF
-	TRBJ1-2	TRBV28	many	TGTGCCAGCACGGACGGAAGAACGTATGGCTACACCTTC	CASTDGRTYGYTF
-	TRBJ1-5	TRBV6-1	few	TGTGCCAGCTTAAGCCCGGGACGGAACAATCAGCCCCAGCATTTT	CASLSPGRNNQPQHF
-	TRBJ1-1	TRBV7-6	-	TGTGCCAGCAGCTTAGTTTCGGGATTGAACACTGAAGCTTTCTTT	CASSLVSGLNTEAFF
-	TRBJ2-5	TRBV18	-	TGTGCCAGCTCACCACCTTCCGGGCCCCAGTACTTC	CASSPPSGPQYF
-	TRBJ2-4	TRBV5-1	once	TGCGCCAGCAGCTTGAGCAGGGCAGGCAAAAACATTCAGTACTTC	CASSLSRAGKNIQYF
-	TRBJ1-2	TRBV28	many	TGTGCCAGCAGACCCCCGATTGACAGCTATGGCTACACCTTC	CASRPPIDSYGYTF
TRBD1	TRBJ2-1	TRBV29-1	-	TGCAGCGTAGGACAGGGGGTCTCCTACAATGAGCAGTTCTTC	CSVGQGVSYNEQFF
-	TRBJ1-6	TRBV12-3/TRBV12-4	-	TGTGCCAGCAGTTTAATGGGGTTGCCCCTCCACTTT	CASSLMGLPLHF
-	TRBJ2-4	TRBV19	-	TGTGCCAGTGACTGGGGGTCGGGGAACATTCAGTACTTC	CASDWGSGNIQYF
TRBD1	TRBJ1-5	TRBV19	-	TGTGCCAGTAGTACGGGACAGGGTCAGAATCAGCCCCAGCATTTT	CASSTGQGQNQPQHF
TRBD1	TRBJ2-7	TRBV27	few	TGTGCCAGCAGTAGGGGACAGGCGAAATCCTACGAGCAGTACTTC	CASSRGQAKSYEQYF
-	TRBJ1-1	TRBV25-1	few	TGTGCCAGCAGGGGAGGACTTGGACCCGTGAACACTGAAGCTTTCTTT	CASRGGLGPVNTEAFF
-	TRBJ1-1	TRBV16	-	TGTGCCAGCAGCCAAGGGCTTTTGGGCCGAGAAGCTTTCTTT	CASSQGLLGREAFF
-	TRBJ2-2	TRBV6-9	-	TGTGCCAGCAGTTACCTGGGGGCCGGGGAGCTGTTTTTT	CASSYLGAGELFF
-	TRBJ2-5	TRBV6-1	many	TGTGCCAGTAGTGGGGGAGATTCATGGGAGACCCAGTACTTC	CASSGGDSWETQYF
-	TRBJ1-5	TRBV6-5	many	TGTGCCAGCAGTTACCCATCCGGCCAGGGGAATAGCAATCAGCCCCAGCATTTT	CASSYPSGQGNSNQPQHF
TRBD2	TRBJ2-1	TRBV6-1	-	TGTGCCAGTCGGACTAGCGGCTACAATGAGCAGTTCTTC	CASRTSGYNEQFF
-	TRBJ1-1	TRBV12-3/TRBV12-4	many	TGTGCCAGCAGACCGACCGAAATCGACAGGAACACTGAAGCTTTCTTT	CASRPTEIDRNTEAFF
-	TRBJ2-5	TRBV11-2	few	TGTGCCAGCAGCTTAGGGGCCGGGGTCGGGGAGGCCCAGTACTTC	CASSLGAGVGEAQYF
-	TRBJ1-1	TRBV19	-	TGTGCCAGTAGGGACCTAAGGTGGACTGAAGCTTTCTTT	CASRDLRWTEAFF
-	TRBJ1-5	TRBV20-1	few	TGCAGTGCTAGAGTGATACAGGGTCATGATCAGCCCCAGCATTTT	CSARVIQGHDQPQHF
TRBD2	TRBJ2-7	TRBV11-2	-	TGTGCCAGCAGCTCTTCACAGGGACTAGCGGGAAACGAGCAGTACTTC	CASSSSQGLAGNEQYF
-	TRBJ2-7	TRBV20-1	few	TGCAGTGCTTTAACCGACAGCCTCTACGAGCAGTACTTC	CSALTDSLYEQYF
TRBD1	TRBJ2-2	TRBV7-2	few	TGTGCCAGCAGCACCCGGGACAGGTTATTCGGGGAGCTGTTTTTT	CASSTRDRLFGELFF
-	TRBJ1-5	TRBV29-1	-	TGCAGCGTTGGAGACAGTAGCAATCAGCCCCAGCATTTT	CSVGDSSNQPQHF
-	TRBJ2-5	TRBV25-1	few	TGTGCCAGCAGTGCCCCCAGAGCTTTACAAGAGACCCAGTACTTC	CASSAPRALQETQYF
-	TRBJ2-1	TRBV28	few	TGTGCCAGCAGTCCAATAGGGGGGAGGGATGAGCAGTTCTTC	CASSPIGGRDEQFF
-	TRBJ2-2	TRBV6-5	-	TGTGCCAGCAGTTACGGTAAAACGAACACCGGGGAGCTGTTTTTT	CASSYGKTNTGELFF
-	TRBJ2-5	TRBV29-1	-	TGCAGCGTTACGGACAGCCACCAAGAGACCCAGTACTTC	CSVTDSHQETQYF
TRBD1	TRBJ2-2	TRBV24-1	few	TGTGCCACCAGTGATGTCGCCGGGACAGGGCTCACCGGGGAGCTGTTTTTT	CATSDVAGTGLTGELFF
-	TRBJ2-5	TRBV7-8	-	TGTGCCAGCAGCTTAGACTGGAAAGGGGGGGCGGAAGGGGAGACCCAGTACTTC	CASSLDWKGGAEGETQYF
TRBD2	TRBJ2-7	TRBV7-8	many	TGTGCCAGCAGCCTGGGACTAGCGGAAAACTACGAGCAGTACTTC	CASSLGLAENYEQYF
TRBD1	TRBJ2-7	TRBV5-4	-	TGTGCCAGCAGCCTTCACCTTGGACAGGGGGAGAAGCAGTACTTC	CASSLHLGQGEKQYF
-	TRBJ1-2	TRBV28	many	TGTGCCAGTGGTGCGAGGGGAGGTGGCTACACCTTC	CASGARGGGYTF
TRBD1	TRBJ1-4	TRBV30	-	TGTGCCTGGGGGGACAAGGACAGGGAGAATGAAAAACTGTTTTTT	CAWGDKDRENEKLFF
-	TRBJ1-1	TRBV12-3/TRBV12-4	-	TGTGCCAGCGGGGGGGGTGGGAACACTGAAGCTTTCTTT	CASGGGGNTEAFF